The rows below give T cell receptor beta chains drawn from one sample of a study of vaccination and CD4 T cells after COVID-19. Their specific antigens are unknown. TCRdb independently ran MiXCR on the PCR reads; one entry per CDR3 protein. The sample records 11,000 or so distinct CDR3 sequences, around 20% being singletons. The source was CD4+ T cells from blood, cultured in vitro, collected after SARS-CoV-2 vaccination. The receptor set was obtained from a human donor who had recovered from COVID-19. Both conserved end residues are part of each CDR3. D genes are given only for firm matches. Some rows mark clone size as missing; the rest say once, few, many or name a class of expanded clone.

D | J | V | size | CDR3 | DNA
- | TRBJ1-2 | TRBV29-1 | few | CSVDENQGGYTF | TGCAGCGTTGATGAGAATCAAGGTGGCTACACCTTC
TRBD2 | TRBJ2-7 | TRBV6-1 | few | CASSEAWTSGRREKSYEQYF | TGTGCCAGCAGTGAAGCCTGGACTAGCGGGAGAAGGGAGAAATCTTACGAGCAGTACTTC
- | TRBJ2-3 | TRBV7-2 | - | CASSLQRHLTDTQYF | TGTGCCAGCAGCTTGCAGCGGCACCTCACAGATACGCAGTATTTT
- | TRBJ1-2 | TRBV14 | - | CASSRVNYGYTF | TGTGCCAGCAGCCGGGTTAACTATGGCTACACCTTC
TRBD2 | TRBJ2-1 | TRBV20-1 | few | CSARDTSGRVAYNEQFF | TGCAGTGCTAGAGACACTAGCGGGAGGGTGGCCTACAATGAGCAGTTCTTC
- | TRBJ2-4 | TRBV24-1 | - | CATSDFRGAENIQYF | TGTGCCACCAGTGATTTTAGGGGGGCGGAAAACATTCAGTACTTC
TRBD2 | TRBJ2-5 | TRBV15 | medium-sized | CATSRDRGTSGSWKTQYF | TGTGCCACCAGCAGAGATCGTGGGACTAGCGGGAGCTGGAAGACCCAGTACTTC
- | TRBJ2-3 | TRBV28 | - | CASSYSGDTQYF | TGTGCCAGCAGCTATAGCGGAGATACGCAGTATTTT
- | TRBJ2-5 | TRBV25-1 | - | CASSGQETQYF | TGTGCCAGCAGTGGACAAGAGACCCAGTACTTC
- | TRBJ2-3 | TRBV27 | - | CASRRGTDTQYF | TGTGCCAGCAGGAGGGGCACAGATACGCAGTATTTT
- | TRBJ1-2 | TRBV27 | medium-sized | CASSWDGVGYGYTF | TGTGCCAGCAGTTGGGACGGAGTGGGGTATGGCTACACCTTC
- | TRBJ1-1 | TRBV19 | medium-sized | CASSFDRGTEAFF | TGTGCCAGTAGCTTTGATCGGGGGACTGAAGCTTTCTTT
TRBD2 | TRBJ2-2 | TRBV27 | few | CASSIAGWNGELFF | TGTGCCAGCAGTATAGCGGGATGGAACGGGGAGCTGTTTTTT
TRBD1 | TRBJ1-5 | TRBV24-1 | few | CATSDSFNRGQHF | TGTGCCACCAGTGATTCCTTCAACAGGGGGCAGCATTTT
- | TRBJ1-2 | TRBV15 | medium-sized | CATSSRGGTVVYGYTF | TGTGCCACCAGCTCGAGAGGGGGGACTGTGGTCTATGGCTACACCTTC
TRBD2 | TRBJ2-7 | TRBV12-3/TRBV12-4 | - | CASSLQLAGSYEQYF | TGTGCCAGCAGTTTACAACTAGCGGGGTCCTACGAGCAGTACTTC
- | TRBJ2-7 | TRBV6-2/TRBV6-3 | few | CASSYEPGVSYEQYF | TGTGCCAGCAGTTACGAACCCGGTGTGTCCTACGAGCAGTACTTC
- | TRBJ2-1 | TRBV7-2 | - | CASSGRVSGGNEQFF | TGTGCCAGCAGCGGCAGGGTCTCTGGGGGGAATGAGCAGTTCTTC
- | TRBJ1-1 | TRBV15 | medium-sized | CATSRDGPLNTEAFF | TGTGCCACCAGCAGAGATGGCCCCTTGAACACTGAAGCTTTCTTT
- | TRBJ1-3 | TRBV7-2 | once | CASSPRGGDQLRNTIYF | TGTGCCAGCAGCCCCCGAGGGGGGGACCAACTGAGAAACACCATATATTTT
TRBD1 | TRBJ1-2 | TRBV7-3 | medium-sized | CASRPGGGNYGYTF | TGTGCCAGCAGGCCAGGGGGCGGGAACTATGGCTACACCTTC
- | TRBJ2-1 | TRBV11-3 | - | CASSLRGTLLDEQFF | TGTGCCAGCAGCTTAAGGGGGACCTTGTTGGATGAGCAGTTCTTC
TRBD2 | TRBJ2-7 | TRBV28 | - | CASSPNPSGTYEQYF | TGTGCCAGCAGCCCTAATCCTAGCGGGACCTACGAGCAGTACTTC
TRBD2 | TRBJ2-3 | TRBV4-3 | - | CASSRGVRGSTDTQYF | TGCGCCAGCAGCCGAGGGGTGCGGGGGAGCACAGATACGCAGTATTTT